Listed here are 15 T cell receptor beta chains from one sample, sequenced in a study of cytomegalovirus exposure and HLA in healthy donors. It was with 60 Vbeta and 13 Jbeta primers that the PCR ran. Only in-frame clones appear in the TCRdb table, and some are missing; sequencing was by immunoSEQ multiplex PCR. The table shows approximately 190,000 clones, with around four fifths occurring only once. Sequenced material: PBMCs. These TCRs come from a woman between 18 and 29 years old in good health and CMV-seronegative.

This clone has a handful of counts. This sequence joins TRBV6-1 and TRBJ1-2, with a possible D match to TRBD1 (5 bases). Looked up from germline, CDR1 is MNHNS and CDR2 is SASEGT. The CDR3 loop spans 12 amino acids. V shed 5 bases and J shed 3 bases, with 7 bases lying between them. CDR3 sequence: CASSLTDYGYTF. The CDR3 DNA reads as TGTGCCAGCAGTCTGACAGACTATGGCTACACCTTC.

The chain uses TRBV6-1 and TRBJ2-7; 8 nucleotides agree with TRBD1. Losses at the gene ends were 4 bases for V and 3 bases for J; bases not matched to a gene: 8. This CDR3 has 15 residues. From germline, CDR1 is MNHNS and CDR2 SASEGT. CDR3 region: CASSVQTGVVYEQYF. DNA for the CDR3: TGTGCCAGCAGTGTACAGACAGGGGTGGTCTACGAGCAGTACTTC.

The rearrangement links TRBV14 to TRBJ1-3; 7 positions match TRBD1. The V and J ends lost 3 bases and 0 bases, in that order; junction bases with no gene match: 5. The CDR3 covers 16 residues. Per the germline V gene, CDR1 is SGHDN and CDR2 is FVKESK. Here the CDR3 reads CASSHRTGLSGNTIYF. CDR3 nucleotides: TGTGCCAGCAGCCATAGGACAGGCCTCTCTGGAAACACCATATATTTT.

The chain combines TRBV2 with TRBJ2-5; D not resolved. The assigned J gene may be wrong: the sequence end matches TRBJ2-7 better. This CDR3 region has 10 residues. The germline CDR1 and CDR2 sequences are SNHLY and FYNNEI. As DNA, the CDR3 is TGTGCCAGCAGTGAGGGCGAGCAGTACTTC. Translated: CASSEGEQYF.

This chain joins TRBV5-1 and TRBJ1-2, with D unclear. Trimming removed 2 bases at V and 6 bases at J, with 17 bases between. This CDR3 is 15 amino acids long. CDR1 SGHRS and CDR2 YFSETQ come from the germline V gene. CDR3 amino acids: CASSFGAPASDGYTF. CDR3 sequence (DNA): TGCGCCAGCAGCTTCGGAGCGCCAGCGTCCGATGGCTACACCTTC.

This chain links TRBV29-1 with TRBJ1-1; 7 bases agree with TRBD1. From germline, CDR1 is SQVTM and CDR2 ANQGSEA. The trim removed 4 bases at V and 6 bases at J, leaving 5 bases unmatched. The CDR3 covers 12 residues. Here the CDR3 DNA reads TGCAGCGTTGTTCAGGGGGTGGCTGAAGCTTTCTTT. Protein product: CSVVQGVAEAFF.

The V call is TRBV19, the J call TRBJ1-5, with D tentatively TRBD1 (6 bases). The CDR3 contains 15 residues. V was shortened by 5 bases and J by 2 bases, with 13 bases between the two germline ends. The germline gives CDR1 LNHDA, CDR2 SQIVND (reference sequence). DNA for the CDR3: TGTGCCAGTAGTCCTACAGGGTACGGCAATCAGCCCCAGCATTTT. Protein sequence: CASSPTGYGNQPQHF.

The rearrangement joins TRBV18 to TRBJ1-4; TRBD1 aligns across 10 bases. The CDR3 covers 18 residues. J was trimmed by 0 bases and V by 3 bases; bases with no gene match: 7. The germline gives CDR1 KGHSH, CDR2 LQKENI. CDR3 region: CASSPSGTGVSTNEKLFF. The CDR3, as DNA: TGTGCCAGCTCACCCTCCGGGACAGGGGTTTCAACTAATGAAAAACTGTTTTTT.

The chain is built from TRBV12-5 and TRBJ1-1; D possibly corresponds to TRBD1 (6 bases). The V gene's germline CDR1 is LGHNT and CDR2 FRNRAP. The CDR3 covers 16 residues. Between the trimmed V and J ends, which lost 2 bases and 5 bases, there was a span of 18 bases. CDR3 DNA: TGTGCTAGTGGTTTGACCCCGGGCCACAGGGTTACTGAAGCTTTCTTT. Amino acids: CASGLTPGHRVTEAFF.

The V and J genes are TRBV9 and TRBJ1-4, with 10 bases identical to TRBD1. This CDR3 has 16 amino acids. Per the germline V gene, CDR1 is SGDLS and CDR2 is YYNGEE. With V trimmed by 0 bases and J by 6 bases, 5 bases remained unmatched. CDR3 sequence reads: CASSVGQGALYEKLFF. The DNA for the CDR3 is TGTGCCAGCAGCGTAGGACAGGGGGCTCTTTATGAAAAACTGTTTTTT.

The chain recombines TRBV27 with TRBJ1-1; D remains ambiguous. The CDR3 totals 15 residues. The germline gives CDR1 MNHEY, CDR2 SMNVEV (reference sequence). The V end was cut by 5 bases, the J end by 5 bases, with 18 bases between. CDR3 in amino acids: CASSPSPGPGTEAFF. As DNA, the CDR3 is TGTGCCAGCAGTCCCTCCCCCGGCCCGGGGACTGAAGCTTTCTTT.

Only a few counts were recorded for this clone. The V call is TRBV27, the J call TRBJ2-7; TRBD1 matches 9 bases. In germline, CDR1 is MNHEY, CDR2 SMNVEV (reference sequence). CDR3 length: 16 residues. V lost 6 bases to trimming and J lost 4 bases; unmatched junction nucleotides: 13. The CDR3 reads CASSRPPGQGVYEQYF. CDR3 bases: TGTGCCAGCAGCCGTCCCCCGGGACAGGGTGTGTACGAGCAGTACTTC.

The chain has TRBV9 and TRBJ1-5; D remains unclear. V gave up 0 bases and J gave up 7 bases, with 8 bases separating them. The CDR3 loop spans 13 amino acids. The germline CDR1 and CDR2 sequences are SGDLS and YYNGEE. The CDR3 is CASSVGEAQPQHF. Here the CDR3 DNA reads TGTGCCAGCAGCGTAGGTGAGGCGCAGCCCCAGCATTTT.

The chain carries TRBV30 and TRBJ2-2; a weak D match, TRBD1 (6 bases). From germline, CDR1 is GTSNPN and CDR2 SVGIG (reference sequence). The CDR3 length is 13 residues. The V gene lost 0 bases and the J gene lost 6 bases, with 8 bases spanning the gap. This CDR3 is CAWSVWGPGELFF. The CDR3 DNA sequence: TGTGCCTGGAGTGTATGGGGGCCCGGGGAGCTGTTTTTT.

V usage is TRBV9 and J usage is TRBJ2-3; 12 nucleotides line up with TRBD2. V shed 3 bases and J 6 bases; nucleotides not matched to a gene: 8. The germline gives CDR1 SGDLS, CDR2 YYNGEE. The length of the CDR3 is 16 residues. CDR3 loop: CASSGQTSGRFDTQYF. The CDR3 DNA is TGTGCCAGCAGCGGCCAGACTAGCGGGAGATTTGATACGCAGTATTTT.